These T cell receptor beta chains were read from a single sample in a study of blood T cell repertoires in COVID-19. The table came from immunoSEQ multiplex PCR; TCRdb's copy has only in-frame clones and leaves some out. This table has 150,000 or so clones, more than 75% appearing once. The sequencing sample was made of peripheral blood. These receptors came from an older man with acute or convalescent COVID-19. CDR3s include the opening cysteine and the closing phenylalanine or tryptophan. D genes are given only for firm matches. The size of a clone is reported for some rows only, either as once, few or many, or as a class for expanded clones.

j_gene | v_gene | abundance | len | d_gene | CDR3aa | CDR3nt
TRBJ2-3 | TRBV10-3 | . | 15 | . | CAISEKDSRTDTQYF | TGTGCCATCAGTGAAAAGGACTCCCGCACAGATACGCAGTATTTT
TRBJ2-7 | TRBV29-1 | . | 14 | . | CSVGGILSSYEQYF | TGCAGCGTCGGAGGGATATTGAGCTCCTACGAGCAGTACTTC
TRBJ1-2 | TRBV15 | . | 13 | TRBD1 | CATSSGQGRGYTF | TGTGCCACCAGCAGTGGACAGGGGCGCGGCTACACCTTC
TRBJ1-3 | TRBV7-2 | . | 14 | . | CASSSGFSGNTIYF | TGTGCCAGCAGCTCAGGTTTCTCTGGAAACACCATATATTTT
TRBJ1-2 | TRBV7-2 | once | 12 | TRBD1 | CASSADRAGYTF | TGTGCCAGCAGCGCGGACAGGGCCGGCTACACCTTC
TRBJ2-7 | TRBV9 | . | 15 | TRBD2 | CASTPGLAGNYEQYF | TGTGCCAGCACCCCAGGCCTAGCGGGCAACTACGAGCAGTACTTC
TRBJ1-1 | TRBV5-1 | . | 16 | TRBD1 | CASSPTTGAILFEAFF | TGCGCCAGCAGCCCGACGACAGGGGCGATTCTTTTTGAAGCTTTCTTT
TRBJ1-2 | TRBV10-3 | . | 13 | TRBD1 | CAINNRGGYGYTF | TGTGCCATCAACAACAGGGGTGGCTATGGCTACACCTTC
TRBJ1-5 | TRBV27 | many | 14 | TRBD1 | CASSRQGARQPQHF | TGTGCCAGCAGTAGACAGGGGGCTCGCCAGCCCCAGCATTTT
TRBJ1-1 | TRBV7-9 | . | 14 | . | CASSKTPEDTEAFF | TGTGCCAGCAGCAAGACCCCGGAGGACACTGAAGCTTTCTTT
TRBJ2-1 | TRBV6-1 | once | 14 | . | CASSETGQTDEQFF | TGTGCCAGCAGTGAAACAGGGCAAACGGATGAGCAGTTCTTC
TRBJ2-3 | TRBV11-2 | . | 13 | . | CASSLHGTDTQYF | TGTGCCAGCAGCCTGCACGGGACAGATACGCAGTATTTT
TRBJ2-1 | TRBV28 | . | 14 | TRBD2 | CASKTSEHGNEQFF | TGTGCCAGCAAGACTAGCGAACACGGTAATGAGCAGTTCTTC
TRBJ1-1 | TRBV3-1/TRBV3-2 | . | 13 | TRBD1 | CASSSQGGTEAFF | TGTGCCAGCAGTTCACAGGGGGGCACTGAAGCTTTCTTT
TRBJ1-5 | TRBV27 | . | 16 | . | CASRLTGQNSNQPQHF | TGTGCCAGCAGACTTACAGGGCAAAATAGCAATCAGCCCCAGCATTTT
TRBJ2-7 | TRBV2 | . | 17 | . | CASSGKTQAPGDYEQYF | TGTGCCAGCAGTGGCAAAACACAGGCTCCGGGCGACTACGAGCAGTACTTC
TRBJ1-5 | TRBV27 | . | 14 | . | CASSSGTPNQPQHF | TGTGCCAGCAGTTCCGGGACTCCCAATCAGCCCCAGCATTTT
TRBJ1-2 | TRBV15 | . | 14 | . | CATSKSTTNYGYTF | TGTGCCACCAGCAAGTCAACAACTAACTATGGCTACACCTTC
TRBJ1-3 | TRBV7-9 | . | 18 | TRBD1 | CASSLAVGGQGSGNTIYF | TGTGCCAGCAGCTTAGCGGTGGGAGGACAGGGTTCTGGAAACACCATATATTTT
TRBJ1-2 | TRBV10-3 | . | 14 | . | CAISEGPSNYGYTF | TGTGCCATCAGTGAGGGGCCCTCTAACTATGGCTACACCTTC
TRBJ2-2 | TRBV18 | few | 15 | . | CASSARGGNTGELFF | TGTGCCAGCTCCGCCAGGGGCGGGAACACCGGGGAGCTGTTTTTT
TRBJ1-4 | TRBV19 | . | 12 | . | CASSIRDGELFF | TGTGCCAGTAGTATCCGGGATGGGGAACTGTTTTTT
TRBJ2-5 | TRBV15 | once | 15 | . | CATSRDPLARETQYF | TGTGCCACCAGCAGAGATCCCCTAGCGCGAGAGACCCAGTACTTC
TRBJ2-7 | TRBV10-3 | . | 13 | . | CAISETNAPSEYF | TGTGCCATCAGTGAAACTAACGCCCCGTCGGAGTACTTC
TRBJ2-2 | TRBV11-1 | . | 14 | . | CASSNGQITGELFF | TGTGCCAGCAGCAACGGACAGATCACCGGGGAGCTGTTTTTT
TRBJ1-4 | TRBV3-1/TRBV3-2 | few | 16 | . | CASSQAMSRVIEKLFF | TGTGCCAGCAGCCAAGCAATGAGCAGGGTCATAGAAAAACTGTTTTTT
TRBJ2-5 | TRBV5-4 | . | 13 | . | CASSSETRGTQYF | TGTGCCAGCAGCTCAGAGACTAGGGGGACCCAGTACTTC
TRBJ1-4 | TRBV3-1/TRBV3-2 | . | 15 | . | CASSQMRNTNEKLFF | TGTGCCAGCAGCCAAATGAGGAACACTAATGAAAAACTGTTTTTT
TRBJ2-2 | TRBV11-3 | . | 16 | TRBD2 | CASSPRLAAYTGELFF | TGTGCCAGCAGCCCCAGGCTAGCGGCCTACACCGGGGAGCTGTTTTTT
TRBJ2-7 | TRBV28 | . | 15 | TRBD1 | CASSIGQGASYEQYF | TGTGCCAGCAGTATCGGACAGGGGGCCTCCTACGAGCAGTACTTC
TRBJ2-1 | TRBV27 | . | 16 | . | CASSLEGRMNYNEQFF | TGTGCCAGCAGTTTAGAGGGCAGGATGAACTACAATGAGCAGTTCTTC
TRBJ1-6 | TRBV4-1 | . | 15 | . | CASSPAGLGNSPLHF | TGCGCCAGCAGCCCCGCGGGACTCGGGAATTCACCCCTCCACTTT
TRBJ1-6 | TRBV2 | . | 15 | . | CASSEEAGRNSPLHF | TGTGCCAGCAGTGAAGAAGCAGGGCGAAATTCACCCCTCCACTTT
TRBJ2-5 | TRBV30 | . | 14 | TRBD2 | CAWGFAGGQETQYF | TGTGCCTGGGGATTTGCGGGGGGACAAGAGACCCAGTACTTC
TRBJ2-3 | TRBV9 | once | 20 | . | CASSVDGGPSHPNRTDTQYF | TGTGCCAGCAGCGTAGATGGAGGACCTAGCCACCCCAATCGCACAGATACGCAGTATTTT
TRBJ1-1 | TRBV24-1 | . | 15 | TRBD1 | CATSANRGLGTEAFF | TGTGCCACCAGTGCGAACAGGGGCCTTGGGACTGAAGCTTTCTTT
TRBJ1-3 | TRBV28 | . | 14 | . | CASTSVGLGNTIYF | TGTGCCAGCACCTCAGTGGGGCTTGGAAACACCATATATTTT
TRBJ1-2 | TRBV5-1 | . | 14 | . | CASSLGQDGYGYTF | TGCGCCAGCAGCTTGGGACAGGATGGCTATGGCTACACCTTC
TRBJ1-1 | TRBV19 | . | 14 | . | CASSISGSLTEAFF | TGTGCCAGTAGTATCTCGGGGTCTCTTACAGAAGCTTTCTTT
TRBJ2-6 | TRBV20-1 | . | 17 | TRBD2 | CSASRLAGGSGANVLTF | TGCAGTGCTAGTCGCCTAGCGGGAGGCTCTGGGGCCAACGTCCTGACTTTC
TRBJ1-2 | TRBV5-1 | once | 15 | . | CASSLRPGNGDGYTF | TGCGCCAGCAGCTTGAGGCCAGGGAACGGAGATGGCTACACCTTC
TRBJ2-3 | TRBV2 | . | 12 | . | CASSRETDTQYF | TGTGCCAGCAGCCGGGAAACAGATACGCAGTATTTT
TRBJ2-2 | TRBV5-1 | . | 13 | . | CASRDGGTGELFF | TGCGCCAGCAGGGACGGGGGCACCGGGGAGCTGTTTTTT
TRBJ1-2 | TRBV7-9 | . | 14 | . | CASSPIGGLGGYTF | TGTGCCAGCAGCCCGATCGGAGGTCTCGGCGGCTACACCTTC
TRBJ2-7 | TRBV18 | . | 12 | . | CASSPSGIEQYF | TGTGCCAGCTCACCATCAGGGATCGAGCAGTACTTC
TRBJ1-2 | TRBV28 | . | 11 | . | CASSGAYGYTF | TGTGCCAGCAGTGGAGCTTATGGCTACACCTTC
TRBJ1-6 | TRBV5-1 | few | 16 | . | CASSLTGLKYNSPLHF | TGCGCCAGCAGCTTGACAGGGTTGAAGTATAATTCACCCCTCCACTTT
TRBJ1-4 | TRBV14 | . | 17 | . | CASSPRRGVTTNEKLFF | TGTGCCAGCAGCCCTAGGCGCGGGGTTACAACTAATGAAAAACTGTTTTTT
TRBJ2-6 | TRBV3-1/TRBV3-2 | . | 16 | . | CASSPGRESGANVLTF | TGTGCCAGCAGCCCAGGAAGGGAGTCTGGGGCCAACGTCCTGACTTTC